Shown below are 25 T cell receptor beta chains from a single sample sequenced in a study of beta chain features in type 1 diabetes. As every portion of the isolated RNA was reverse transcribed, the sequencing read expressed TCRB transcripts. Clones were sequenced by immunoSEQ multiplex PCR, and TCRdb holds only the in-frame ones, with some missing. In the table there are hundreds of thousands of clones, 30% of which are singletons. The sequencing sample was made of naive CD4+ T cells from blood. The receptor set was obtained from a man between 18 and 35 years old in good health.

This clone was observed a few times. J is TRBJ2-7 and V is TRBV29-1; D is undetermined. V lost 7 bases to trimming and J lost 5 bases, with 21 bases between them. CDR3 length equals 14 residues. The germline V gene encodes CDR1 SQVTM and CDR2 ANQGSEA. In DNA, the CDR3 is TGCAGCGCTGGAACAGACTTAAACTTCCACGAGCAGTACTTC. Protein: CSAGTDLNFHEQYF.

In DNA, the CDR3 is TGTGCCTGGAACCCCAACAGGGGTAACGAGCAGTACTTC. It codes for CAWNPNRGNEQYF. J is TRBJ2-7 and V is TRBV30, with TRBD1 identical over 7 bases. Germline CDR1 is GTSNPN and CDR2 is SVGIG (reference sequence). The CDR3 extends over 13 amino acids. V dropped 4 bases and J dropped 5; count of bases not matched to a gene: 8.

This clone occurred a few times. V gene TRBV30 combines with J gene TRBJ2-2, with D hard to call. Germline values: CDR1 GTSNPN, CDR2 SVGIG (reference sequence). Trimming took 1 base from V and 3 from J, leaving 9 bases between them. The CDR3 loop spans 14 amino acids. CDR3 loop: CAWSATRYTGELFF. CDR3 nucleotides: TGTGCCTGGAGTGCAACGCGGTACACCGGGGAGCTGTTTTTT.

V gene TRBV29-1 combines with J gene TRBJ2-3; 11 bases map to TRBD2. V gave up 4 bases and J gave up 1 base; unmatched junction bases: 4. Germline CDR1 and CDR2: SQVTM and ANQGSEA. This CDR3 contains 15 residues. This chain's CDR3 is CSVVGTSGGTDTQYF. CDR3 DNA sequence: TGCAGCGTTGTTGGGACTAGCGGAGGCACAGATACGCAGTATTTT.

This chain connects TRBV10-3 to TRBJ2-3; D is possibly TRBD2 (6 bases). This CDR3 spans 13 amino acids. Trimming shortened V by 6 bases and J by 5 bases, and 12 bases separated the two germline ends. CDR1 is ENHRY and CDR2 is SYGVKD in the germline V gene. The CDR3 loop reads CAISRTGGDTQYF. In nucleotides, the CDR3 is TGTGCCATCAGCCGGACCGGGGGAGATACGCAGTATTTT.

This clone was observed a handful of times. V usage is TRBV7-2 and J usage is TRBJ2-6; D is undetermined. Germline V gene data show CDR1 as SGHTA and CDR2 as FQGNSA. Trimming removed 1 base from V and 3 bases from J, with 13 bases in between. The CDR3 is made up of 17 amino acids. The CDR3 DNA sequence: TGTGCCAGCAGCTTAGTCTTTTCGGCATTTGGGGCCAACGTCCTGACTTTC. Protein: CASSLVFSAFGANVLTF.

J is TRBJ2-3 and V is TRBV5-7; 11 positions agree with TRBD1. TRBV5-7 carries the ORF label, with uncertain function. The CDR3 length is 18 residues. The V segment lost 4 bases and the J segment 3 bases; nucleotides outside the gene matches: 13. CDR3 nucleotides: TGTGCCAGCAGCCCCGAGGACAGGGGGCTTCTTAGTACAGATACGCAGTATTTT. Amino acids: CASSPEDRGLLSTDTQYF.

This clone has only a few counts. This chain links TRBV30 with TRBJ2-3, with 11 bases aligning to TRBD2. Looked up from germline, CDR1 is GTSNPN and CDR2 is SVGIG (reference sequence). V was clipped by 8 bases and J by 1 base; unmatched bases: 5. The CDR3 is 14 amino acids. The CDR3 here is CAGKLAGGTDTQYF. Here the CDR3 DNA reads TGTGCCGGGAAACTAGCGGGAGGCACAGATACGCAGTATTTT.

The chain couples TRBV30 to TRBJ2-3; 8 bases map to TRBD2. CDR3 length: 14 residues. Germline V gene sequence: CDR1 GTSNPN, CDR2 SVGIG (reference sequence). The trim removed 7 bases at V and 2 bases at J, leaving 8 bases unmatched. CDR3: CASSGGRLTDTQYF. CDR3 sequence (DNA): TGTGCCTCATCGGGCGGGAGGCTCACAGATACGCAGTATTTT.

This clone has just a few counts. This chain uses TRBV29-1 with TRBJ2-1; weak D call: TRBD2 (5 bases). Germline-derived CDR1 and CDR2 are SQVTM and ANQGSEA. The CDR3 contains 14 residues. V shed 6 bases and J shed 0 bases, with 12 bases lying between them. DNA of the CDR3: TGCAGCGTCGAGCGGTCCAGCTCCTACAATGAGCAGTTCTTC. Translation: CSVERSSSYNEQFF.

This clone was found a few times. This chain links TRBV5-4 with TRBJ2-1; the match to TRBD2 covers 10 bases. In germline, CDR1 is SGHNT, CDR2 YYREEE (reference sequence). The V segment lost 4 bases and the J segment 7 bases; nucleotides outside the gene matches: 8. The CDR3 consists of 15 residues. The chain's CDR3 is CASSLASGRSNEQFF. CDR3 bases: TGTGCCAGCAGCCTAGCTAGCGGGAGATCAAATGAGCAGTTCTTC.

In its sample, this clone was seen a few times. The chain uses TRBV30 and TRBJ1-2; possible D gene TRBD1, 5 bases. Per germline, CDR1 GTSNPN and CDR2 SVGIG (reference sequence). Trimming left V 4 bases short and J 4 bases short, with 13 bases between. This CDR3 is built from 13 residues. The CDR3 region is CAWIQEATYGYTF. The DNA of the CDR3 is TGTGCCTGGATACAGGAGGCTACCTATGGCTACACCTTC.

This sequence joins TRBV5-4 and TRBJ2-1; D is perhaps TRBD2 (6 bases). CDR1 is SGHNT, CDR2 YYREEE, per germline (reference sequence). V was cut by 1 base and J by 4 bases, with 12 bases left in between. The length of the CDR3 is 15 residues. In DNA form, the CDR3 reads TGTGCCAGCAGCTTGCCGGCTAGCGTATACAATGAGCAGTTCTTC. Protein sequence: CASSLPASVYNEQFF.

The CDR3 reads CAISLGAGGGTDTQYF. The CDR3 DNA follows: TGTGCCATCAGCCTGGGGGCGGGAGGTGGCACAGATACGCAGTATTTT. The J gene is TRBJ2-3, the V gene TRBV10-3; 8 nucleotides line up with TRBD2. The V gene end was trimmed by 6 bases and the J gene end by 1 base; junction bases not matched to a gene: 9. From germline, CDR1 is ENHRY and CDR2 SYGVKD. The CDR3 runs 16 residues.

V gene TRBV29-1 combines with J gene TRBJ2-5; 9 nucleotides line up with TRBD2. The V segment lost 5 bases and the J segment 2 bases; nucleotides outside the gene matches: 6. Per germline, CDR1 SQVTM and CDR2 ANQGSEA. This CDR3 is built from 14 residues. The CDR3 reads CSVSAGGGQETQYF. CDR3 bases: TGCAGCGTTTCGGCGGGAGGGGGACAAGAGACCCAGTACTTC.

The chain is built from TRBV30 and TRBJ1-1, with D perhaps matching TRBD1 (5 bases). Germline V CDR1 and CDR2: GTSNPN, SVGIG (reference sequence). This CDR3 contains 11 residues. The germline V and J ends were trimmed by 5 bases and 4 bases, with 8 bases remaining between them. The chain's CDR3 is CAWGHLTEAFF. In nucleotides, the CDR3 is TGTGCCTGGGGACATCTCACTGAAGCTTTCTTT.

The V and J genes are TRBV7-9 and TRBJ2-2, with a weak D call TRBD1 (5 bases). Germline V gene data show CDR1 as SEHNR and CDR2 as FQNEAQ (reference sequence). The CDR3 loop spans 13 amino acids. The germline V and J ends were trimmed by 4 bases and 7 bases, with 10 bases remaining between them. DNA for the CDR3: TGTGCCAGCAGCTCCCAGGGTGGCGGGGAGCTGTTTTTT. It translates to CASSSQGGGELFF.

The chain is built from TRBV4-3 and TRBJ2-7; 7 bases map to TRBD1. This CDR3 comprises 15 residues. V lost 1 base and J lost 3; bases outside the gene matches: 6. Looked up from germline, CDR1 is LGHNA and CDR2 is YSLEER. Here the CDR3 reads CASSQVTGDSYEQYF. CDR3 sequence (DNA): TGCGCCAGCAGCCAAGTTACAGGGGATAGCTACGAGCAGTACTTC.

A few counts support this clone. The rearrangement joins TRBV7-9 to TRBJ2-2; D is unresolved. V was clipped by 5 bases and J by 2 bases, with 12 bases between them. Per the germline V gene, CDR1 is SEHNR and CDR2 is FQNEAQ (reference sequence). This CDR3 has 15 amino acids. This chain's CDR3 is CASSQIKGNTGELFF. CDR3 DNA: TGTGCCAGCAGCCAAATTAAGGGAAACACCGGGGAGCTGTTTTTT.

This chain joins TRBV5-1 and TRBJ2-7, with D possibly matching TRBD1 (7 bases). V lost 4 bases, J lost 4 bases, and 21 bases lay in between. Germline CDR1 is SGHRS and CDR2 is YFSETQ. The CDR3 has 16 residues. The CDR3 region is CASSMGPLTGRYEQYF. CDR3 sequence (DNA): TGCGCCAGCAGCATGGGACCTTTGACAGGGAGGTACGAGCAGTACTTC.

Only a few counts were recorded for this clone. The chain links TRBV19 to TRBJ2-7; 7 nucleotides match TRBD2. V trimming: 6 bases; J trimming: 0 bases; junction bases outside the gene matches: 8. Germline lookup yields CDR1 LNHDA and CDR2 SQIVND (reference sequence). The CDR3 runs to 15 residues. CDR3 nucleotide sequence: TGTGCCAGTAGGGGAGCCGCTAGCGGCTCCTACGAGCAGTACTTC. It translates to CASRGAASGSYEQYF.

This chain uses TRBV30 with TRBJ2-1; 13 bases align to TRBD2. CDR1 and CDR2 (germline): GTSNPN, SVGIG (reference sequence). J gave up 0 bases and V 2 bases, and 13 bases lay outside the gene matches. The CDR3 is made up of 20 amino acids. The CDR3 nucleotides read TGTGCCTGGAGTTTTACAAGGACTAGCGGGAGTCTAAGCTCCTACAATGAGCAGTTCTTC. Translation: CAWSFTRTSGSLSSYNEQFF.

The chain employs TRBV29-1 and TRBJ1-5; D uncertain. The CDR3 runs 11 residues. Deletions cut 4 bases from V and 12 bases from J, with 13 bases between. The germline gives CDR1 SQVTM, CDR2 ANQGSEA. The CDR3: CSVALGSLQHF. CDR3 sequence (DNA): TGCAGCGTTGCTTTAGGGTCGCTCCAGCATTTT.

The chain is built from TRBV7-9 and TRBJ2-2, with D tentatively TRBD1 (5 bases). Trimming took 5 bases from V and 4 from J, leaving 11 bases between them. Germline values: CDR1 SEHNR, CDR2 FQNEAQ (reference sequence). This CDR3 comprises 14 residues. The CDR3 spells CASSPIGVTGELFF. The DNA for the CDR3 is TGTGCCAGCAGCCCCATAGGGGTCACCGGGGAGCTGTTTTTT. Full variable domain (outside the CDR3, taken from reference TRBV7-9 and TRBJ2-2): DTGVSQNPRHKITKRGQNVTFRCDPISEHNRLYWYRQTLGQGPEFLTYFQNEAQLEKSRLLSDRFSAERPKGSFSTLEIQRTEQGDSAMYLCASSPIGVTGELFFGEGSRLTVL.

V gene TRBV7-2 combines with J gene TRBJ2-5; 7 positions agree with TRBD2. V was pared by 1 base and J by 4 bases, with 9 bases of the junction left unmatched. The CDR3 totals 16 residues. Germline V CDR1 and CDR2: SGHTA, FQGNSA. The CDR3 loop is CASSLEAGNGGETQYF. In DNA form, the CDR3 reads TGTGCCAGCAGCTTAGAAGCGGGAAATGGCGGAGAGACCCAGTACTTC.